This TCR beta chain was retrieved from a study of human T cells and chemical hapten exposure. Study details: Patch tests applied 0.01% DPC to the upper back and were scored after 6 days. Whole-study findings and limits: Controls formed significantly fewer large CDR3 similarity clusters than expanded TCRs did.

The library labeled individual cDNA molecules by adding unique molecular identifiers to them. TCRdb called the RACE reads again in MiXCR, with one record for every CDR3 protein. This sample carries over 100,000 distinct CDR3 sequences, roughly a tenth of them seen once, and the ten largest clones take about 3.4%. This clonotype was counted between two and nine times. Antigen: not known. This sample's time point: patch test 2, 6 weeks after DPC sensitization. Treatment denoted: therapeutic diphenylcyclopropenone sensitization with weekly scalp DPC. Blood collection took place prior to placing each patch test. This CDR3 spans 12 amino acids. Germline V gene lookup returns CDR1 DFQATT and CDR2 SNEGSKA (reference sequence). With 2 bases removed from V and 0 bases from J, the gap between germline ends came to 4 bases.

The sample consisted of whole blood, taken in connection with sensitization to the hapten diphenylcyclopropenone (DPC). The chain recombines TRBV20-1 with TRBJ1-1; D gene unclear. This receptor was identified in a woman in her thirties or forties with alopecia areata. Some clones in this sample may be carry-over from other donors' samples. The CDR3 nucleotides read TGCAGTGCTAGAAACGTGAACACTGAAGCTTTCTTT. Its translation is CSARNVNTEAFF.